This entry concerns a single TCR beta chain. Its specificity is not known. Using immunoSEQ multiplex PCR, the repertoire was profiled, and TCRdb retains in-frame clones only, with some absent. The sample lists about 150,000 clones, 90% to 95% occurring once. The sample belongs to a study of T cell responses to AZD1222 COVID-19 vaccine. General study points: Researchers report vaccine-associated CD4 TCRs spanning spike, with dominance at 160-218 and 743-854. Increased Spike-specific TCR breadth and depth were observed after two AZD1222 doses. In all cases, repertoires were sampled only after the peak T cell response. Just a handful of AZD1222 recipients tested seropositive at baseline.

The CDR3 covers 14 residues. CDR1 is SGHNT and CDR2 is YENEEA in the germline V gene. The germline V and J ends were trimmed by 5 bases and 4 bases, with 11 bases remaining between them. The chain combines TRBV11-3 with TRBJ2-2, with D unresolved. The receptor comes from an adult who received the AZD1222 COVID-19 vaccine. This sample comprised peripheral blood, obtained 28 days after the second AZD1222 dose. The CDR3 sequence: CASSHLSATGELFF. The CDR3 DNA reads as TGTGCCAGCAGCCACCTTTCCGCCACCGGGGAGCTGTTTTTT.